The clone carrying this T cell receptor beta chain was found many times. Its antigen is still unknown. The data were obtained in a study of response to subunit inactivated influenza vaccine. The CDR3 extends over 12 amino acids. The V gene lost 9 bases and the J gene lost 3 bases, with 12 bases spanning the gap. Germline V gene sequence: CDR1 MNHEY, CDR2 SVGAGI. General study results and limits: After each seasonal influenza vaccination, few new T cells are recruited, the authors suggested.

MiXCR, applied by TCRdb to the RT-PCR reads, yields one record per CDR3 protein. The sample includes 500,000 to 600,000 distinct CDR3 sequences, about 12% of them seen just once. This clonotype was sampled from a man aged 50 to 60 who received an inactivated influenza vaccine. The sample here was PBMCs from blood, taken on the day of vaccination. V usage is TRBV6-5 and J usage is TRBJ2-7; D is perhaps TRBD1 (6 bases). The CDR3 DNA is TGTGCCAGTACCGGGACAAACTACGAGCAGTACTTC. It encodes CASTGTNYEQYF.